The clone carrying this TCR beta chain was found a few times. Its antigen remains unidentified. Profiling relied on immunoSEQ multiplex PCR, and the TCRdb table lists in-frame clones only, not all of them. The repertoire holds over 25,000 clones, with around 50% as singletons. The data were taken from a study of early stage breast cancer tumors. General observations from the study: Unsorted bulk genomic DNA sequencing lacked pairing and functional marker data.

CDR3 length: 15 amino acids. CDR1 is SGHRS and CDR2 is YFSETQ in the germline V gene. The V end lost 0 bases, the J end lost 5 bases, and 14 bases lay between the germline ends. The rearrangement links TRBV5-1 to TRBJ1-1; the D gene is possibly TRBD1 (6 bases). The sequence came from a person aged 45 to 59 with breast cancer. Material: breast tumor tissue. Here the CDR3 reads CASSLGYGQGTEAFF. The CDR3 DNA follows: TGCGCCAGCAGCTTGGGCTATGGGCAGGGGACTGAAGCTTTCTTT.